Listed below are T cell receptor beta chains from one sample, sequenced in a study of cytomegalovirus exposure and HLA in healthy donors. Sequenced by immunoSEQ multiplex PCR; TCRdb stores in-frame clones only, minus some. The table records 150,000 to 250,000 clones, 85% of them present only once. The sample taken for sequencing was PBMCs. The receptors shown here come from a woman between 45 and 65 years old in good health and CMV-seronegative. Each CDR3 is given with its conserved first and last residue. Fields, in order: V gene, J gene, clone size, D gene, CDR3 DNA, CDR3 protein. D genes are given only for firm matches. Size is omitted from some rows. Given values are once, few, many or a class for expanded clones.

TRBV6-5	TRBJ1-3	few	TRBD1	TGTGCCGTGCGGGGACAGGGAGAAAACACCATATATTTT	CAVRGQGENTIYF
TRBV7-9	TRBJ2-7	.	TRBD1	TGTGCCAGCAGCCCTACGACAGGGGGTTACGAGCAGTACTTC	CASSPTTGGYEQYF
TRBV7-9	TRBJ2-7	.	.	TGTTCCAGCAGCTTAATGGGGGGAAGTTACGAGCAGTACTTC	CSSSLMGGSYEQYF
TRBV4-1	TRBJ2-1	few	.	TGCGCCAGCAGCCAATCCGGGACACGAGGATTCTACAATGAGCAGTTCTTC	CASSQSGTRGFYNEQFF
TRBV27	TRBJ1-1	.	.	TGTGCCAGCACCCCGGGTGGGGGGTCTACTGAAGCTTTCTTT	CASTPGGGSTEAFF
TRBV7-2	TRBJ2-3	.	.	TGTGCCAGCAGCTTTGAGGGAGCGACCCGCACAGATACGCAGTATTTT	CASSFEGATRTDTQYF
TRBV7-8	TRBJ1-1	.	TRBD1	TGTGCCAGCAACCAGTCGACAGGGGTTTTGAACACTGAAGCTTTCTTT	CASNQSTGVLNTEAFF
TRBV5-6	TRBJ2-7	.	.	TGTGCCAGCAGCCCGCGGGGCTTCTCCTACGAGCAGTACTTC	CASSPRGFSYEQYF
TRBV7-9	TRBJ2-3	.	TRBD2	TGTGCCAGCAGCGGCGGGGGGAGGGCAGATACGCAGTATTTT	CASSGGGRADTQYF
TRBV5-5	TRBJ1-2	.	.	TGTGCCAGCAGCCGGGGGGGGGACCCAGGGGCCTATGGCTACACCTTC	CASSRGGDPGAYGYTF
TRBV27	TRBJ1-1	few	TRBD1	TGTGCCAGCAGGGACCAGGGGGCTTCTGAAGCTTTCTTT	CASRDQGASEAFF
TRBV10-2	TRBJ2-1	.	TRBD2	TGCGCCAGCAGGGAAACTAGCGGGAGGGCCTCATACAATGAGCAGTTCTTC	CASRETSGRASYNEQFF
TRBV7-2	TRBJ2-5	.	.	TGTGCCAGCAGCTTAGGGCAGGGGGAGGTGACCCAGTACTTC	CASSLGQGEVTQYF
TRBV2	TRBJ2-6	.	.	TGTGCCAGCGCGGGACGGTCCTCTGGGGCCAACGTCCTGACTTTC	CASAGRSSGANVLTF
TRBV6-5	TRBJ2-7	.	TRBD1	TGTGCCAGCAGTCGGGACAGGGTGACCTACGAGCAGTACTTC	CASSRDRVTYEQYF
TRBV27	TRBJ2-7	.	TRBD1	TGTGCCAGCAGCGACCGACAGGGGTTGAAGAACGAGCAGTACTTC	CASSDRQGLKNEQYF
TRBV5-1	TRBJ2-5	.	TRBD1	TGCGCCAGCAGCTTGGCGGGGACAGACCAAGAGACCCAGTACTTC	CASSLAGTDQETQYF
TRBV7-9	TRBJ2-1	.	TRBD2	TGTGCCAGCAGCAACCTGAGCGGGAGGGCCACCAATGAGCAGTTCTTC	CASSNLSGRATNEQFF
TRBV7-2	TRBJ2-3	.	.	TGTGCCAGCAAACCCGGCGGGGCCGGGACAGATACGCAGTATTTT	CASKPGGAGTDTQYF
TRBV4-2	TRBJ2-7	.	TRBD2	TGTGCCAGCAGCCAAGGGCGGGAGGGCCACGACGAGCAGTACTTC	CASSQGREGHDEQYF
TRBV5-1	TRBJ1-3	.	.	TGCGCCAGCAGCTTGTGGAGCTCATCTGGAAACACCATATATTTT	CASSLWSSSGNTIYF
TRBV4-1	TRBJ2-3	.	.	TGCGCCAGCAGTCGCAGGCGCGATGCGGATACGCAGTATTTT	CASSRRRDADTQYF
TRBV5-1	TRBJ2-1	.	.	TGCGCCAGCAGCTTGAATGTCGGCGGCTCCTACAATGAGCAGTTCTTC	CASSLNVGGSYNEQFF
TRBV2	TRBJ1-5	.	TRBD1	TGTGCCAGCAGTCTACAGGGGACCTGGAGCAATCAGCCCCAGCATTTT	CASSLQGTWSNQPQHF
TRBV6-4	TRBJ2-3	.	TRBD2	TGTGCCAGCAGTAGAAAGCGGGAGTTATCCACAGATACGCAGTATTTT	CASSRKRELSTDTQYF
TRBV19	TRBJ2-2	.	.	TGTGCCAGTAGTATCGGTCAGGGGGGCACCGGGGAGCTGTTTTTT	CASSIGQGGTGELFF
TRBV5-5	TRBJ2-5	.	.	TGTGCCAGCAGCCCCCCCAGCGGAAGTATAACAGAGACCCAGTACTTC	CASSPPSGSITETQYF
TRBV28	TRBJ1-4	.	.	TGTGCCAGCAGCGACAGTGCAACTAATGAAAAACTGTTTTTT	CASSDSATNEKLFF
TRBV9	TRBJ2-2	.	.	TGTGCCAGCAGCGTATCATCAGCCGGGGAGCTGTTTTTT	CASSVSSAGELFF
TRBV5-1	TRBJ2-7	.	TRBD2	TGCGCCAGCAGCTTGGGCGGGAGAGCACCCTCCTACGAGCAGTACTTC	CASSLGGRAPSYEQYF
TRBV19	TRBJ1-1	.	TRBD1	TGTGCCAGTAGGGACAGGATTAACACTGAAGCTTTCTTT	CASRDRINTEAFF
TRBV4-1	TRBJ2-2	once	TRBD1	TGCGCCAGCAGCCCCTCAACAGGACAGGGATGGGCCGGGGAGCTGTTTTTT	CASSPSTGQGWAGELFF
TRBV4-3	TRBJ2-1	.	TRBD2	TGCGCCAGCAGCCAAGACTCTAGCGGGACGCTACGGAATGAGCAGTTCTTC	CASSQDSSGTLRNEQFF
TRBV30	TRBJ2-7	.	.	TGTGCCTGGAGTAAACAGTCGATCGACGAGCAGTACTTC	CAWSKQSIDEQYF
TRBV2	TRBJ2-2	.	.	TGTGCCAGCAACGGCAGGGGCCCCGGGGAGCTGTTTTTT	CASNGRGPGELFF
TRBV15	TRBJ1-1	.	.	TGTGCCACCAGCCTCCTAGGGAACACTGAAGCTTTCTTT	CATSLLGNTEAFF
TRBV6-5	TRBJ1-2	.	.	TGTGCCAGCAGCCTCGGAGGCGGCTACACCTTC	CASSLGGGYTF
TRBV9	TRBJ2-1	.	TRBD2	TGTGCCAGCAGCGCCGGGACTAGCGGGAGTTGGGATGAGCAGTTCTTC	CASSAGTSGSWDEQFF
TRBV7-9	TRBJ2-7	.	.	TGTGCCAGCAGCTTAGTGGAGTCCTACGAGCAGTACTTC	CASSLVESYEQYF
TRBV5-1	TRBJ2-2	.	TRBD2	TGCGCCAGCAGCCCCGGGACTAGCGGGAGTATTTTCAGCACCGGGGAGCTGTTTTTT	CASSPGTSGSIFSTGELFF